These 26 T cell receptor beta chains originate from one sample sequenced in a study of patients and donors after allogeneic stem cell transplantation. A single record per CDR3 protein comes from TCRdb applying MiXCR to the RT-PCR reads. In the table there are about a million distinct CDR3 sequences, over 15% of which are singletons. Sequenced sample: blood, either unsorted or a sorted T cell fraction (not recorded which). The receptors here all came from a human donor who was either an allogeneic HSCT recipient or a stem cell or donor lymphocyte infusion donor (not recorded which). It is not recorded whose cells these are; they may come from a transplant donor.

There are a few counts of this clonotype. The chain is built from TRBV7-8 and TRBJ2-4; D gene ambiguous. From germline, CDR1 is SGHVS and CDR2 FQNEAQ. CDR3 size: 15 residues. The V and J ends lost 1 base and 0 bases respectively, with 7 bases between them. The CDR3 protein is CASSLGRAAKNIQYF. CDR3 nucleotides: TGTGCCAGCAGCTTAGGACGGGCAGCCAAAAACATTCAGTACTTC. The complete variable domain, with remaining parts taken from reference TRBV7-8 and TRBJ2-4, reads GAGVSQSPRYKVAKRGQDVALRCDPISGHVSLFWYQQALGQGPEFLTYFQNEAQLDKSGLPSDRFFAERPEGSVSTLKIQRTQQEDSAVYLCASSLGRAAKNIQYFGAGTRLSVL.

The gene calls are TRBV10-3 and TRBJ1-2, with no clear D. The CDR3 is made up of 13 amino acids. CDR1 ENHRY and CDR2 SYGVKD come from the germline V gene. Trimming stripped 3 bases from V and 1 base from J, with 6 bases between. The CDR3 region has the DNA TGTGCCATCAGTGAACAGATTAACTATGGCTACACCTTC. Amino acids: CAISEQINYGYTF.

V usage is TRBV7-3 and J usage is TRBJ2-1; D ambiguous. Germline V lookup: CDR1 SGHTA, CDR2 FQGTGA. This CDR3 is built from 13 residues. V dropped 1 base and J dropped 6 bases, with 7 bases sitting between them. The CDR3 reads CASSLSSSNEQFF. The CDR3 region has the DNA TGTGCCAGCAGCTTAAGCAGTTCCAATGAGCAGTTCTTC.

The J gene is TRBJ2-7, the V gene TRBV10-3; D not certain. The CDR3 runs 12 residues. The V gene lost 10 bases and the J gene lost 6 bases, with 16 bases spanning the gap. Germline V gene sequence: CDR1 ENHRY, CDR2 SYGVKD. CDR3 protein: CATLDAEAEQYF. The CDR3 DNA sequence: TGTGCCACACTGGACGCCGAGGCCGAGCAGTACTTC.

In its sample, this clonotype was seen a few times. V and J are TRBV5-1 and TRBJ1-1, with unresolved D. The CDR3 length is 15 residues. The V and J ends lost 0 bases and 0 bases respectively, with 9 bases between them. The germline V gene has CDR1 SGHRS and CDR2 YFSETQ. CDR3 region: CASSLELGLNTEAFF. The CDR3 DNA reads TGCGCCAGCAGCTTGGAATTAGGGCTGAACACTGAAGCTTTCTTT. The whole variable domain, filled in from reference TRBV5-1 and TRBJ1-1, reads KAGVTQTPRYLIKTRGQQVTLSCSPISGHRSVSWYQQTPGQGLQFLFEYFSETQRNKGNFPGRFSGRQFSNSRSEMNVSTLELGDSALYLCASSLELGLNTEAFFGQGTRLTVV.

This clonotype came up many times. The V call is TRBV7-2, the J call TRBJ1-2, with D unclear. V was cut by 0 bases and J by 5 bases, with 10 bases left in between. The CDR3 has 14 amino acids. Per germline, CDR1 SGHTA and CDR2 FQGNSA. CDR3 loop: CASSLARAVYGYTF. For the CDR3, the DNA is TGTGCCAGCAGCTTAGCGCGGGCAGTATATGGCTACACCTTC. Based on the CDR3 plus reference TRBV7-2 and TRBJ1-2, the full variable domain is GAGVSQSPSNKVTEKGKDVELRCDPISGHTALYWYRQSLGQGLEFLIYFQGNSAPDKSGLPSDRFSAERTGGSVSTLTIQRTQQEDSAVYLCASSLARAVYGYTFGSGTRLTVV.

In its sample, this clonotype was seen a few times. The V and J genes are TRBV29-1 and TRBJ1-2, with TRBD1 matching over 7 bases. Germline V gene sequence: CDR1 SQVTM, CDR2 ANQGSEA. The CDR3 runs to 12 residues. V dropped 6 bases and J dropped 4; count of bases not matched to a gene: 5. CDR3 sequence reads: CSVTGTVYGYTF. The CDR3 DNA follows: TGCAGCGTGACGGGGACAGTCTATGGCTACACCTTC.

This clonotype showed up just a few times. The chain has TRBV7-9 and TRBJ2-7; D gene unclear. V was shortened by 5 bases and J by 5 bases, with 10 bases between the two germline ends. Germline V CDR1 and CDR2: SEHNR, FQNEAQ (reference sequence). This CDR3 has 12 residues. CDR3 in amino acids: CASSRILDEQYF. The CDR3 nucleotides are TGTGCCAGCAGCCGAATCCTCGACGAGCAGTACTTC.

This chain connects TRBV20-1 to TRBJ2-2, with 7 bases fitting TRBD1. This CDR3 has 15 residues. The V gene's germline CDR1 is DFQATT and CDR2 SNEGSKA (reference sequence). Trimming at V came to 3 bases and at J to 1 base, leaving 5 bases not matched to a gene. The CDR3 region is CSASSDRLNTGELFF. The CDR3 nucleotides are TGCAGTGCTAGTTCGGACAGGCTGAACACCGGGGAGCTGTTTTTT.

This clonotype appeared a single time. The chain is built from TRBV12-3 or TRBV12-4 and TRBJ2-4; TRBD1 is a possible D gene (6 bases). CDR3 length: 20 amino acids. Trimming shortened V by 6 bases and J by 0 bases, and 27 bases separated the two germline ends. The CDR3 sequence: CASSLRTEPPIRLAKNIQYF. The DNA for the CDR3 is TGTGCCAGCAGCCTTCGGACAGAACCTCCTATTAGATTAGCCAAAAACATTCAGTACTTC.

This clonotype was observed a handful of times. The rearrangement links TRBV6-2 or TRBV6-3 to TRBJ1-5; possible D gene TRBD1, 6 bases. V was cut by 5 bases and J by 5 bases, with 13 bases left in between. The V gene's germline CDR1 is MNHEY and CDR2 SVGEGT. The CDR3 loop spans 14 amino acids. CDR3 residues: CASSPRTEDQPQHF. The CDR3 DNA reads as TGTGCCAGCAGTCCCCGGACAGAAGATCAGCCCCAGCATTTT.

This chain connects TRBV20-1 to TRBJ2-1; D might be TRBD1 or TRBD2, each matching 5 bases. V shed 3 bases and J shed 5 bases, with 11 bases lying between them. This CDR3 has 13 amino acids. Germline V gene sequence: CDR1 DFQATT, CDR2 SNEGSKA (reference sequence). The CDR3 is CSASRDPNNEQFF. The CDR3 nucleotides are TGCAGTGCTAGCCGGGACCCAAACAATGAGCAGTTCTTC.

This clonotype was seen more than once but under ten times. The rearrangement links TRBV11-3 to TRBJ2-1, with a possible D match to TRBD1 (5 bases). This CDR3 is 14 amino acids long. V gave up 5 bases and J gave up 4 bases, with 12 bases separating them. Germline CDR1 and CDR2: SGHNT and YENEEA. The CDR3 reads CASSQGAVYNEQFF. DNA for the CDR3: TGTGCCAGCAGCCAAGGGGCGGTTTACAATGAGCAGTTCTTC.

The chain employs TRBV12-3 or TRBV12-4 and TRBJ2-3, with 9 bases lining up with TRBD2. J was trimmed by 5 bases and V by 7 bases; bases with no gene match: 10. The CDR3 spans 15 residues. The CDR3 here is CASISGGGAVDTQYF. The CDR3, as DNA: TGTGCCAGCATCTCCGGCGGGGGGGCCGTAGATACGCAGTATTTT.

V is TRBV9 and J is TRBJ2-1; 14 bases are a match to TRBD2. The ends lost 4 bases at V and 8 bases at J; junction bases unmatched: 5. CDR1 is SGDLS, CDR2 YYNGEE, per germline. CDR3 length equals 15 residues. This chain's CDR3 is CASSQGLAGDYEQFF. CDR3 nucleotide sequence: TGTGCCAGCAGCCAGGGACTAGCGGGAGACTATGAGCAGTTCTTC.

This clonotype was counted a single time. The J gene is TRBJ1-2, the V gene TRBV3-1, with D possibly being TRBD1 (5 bases). Trimming took off 4 bases at V and 4 bases at J, with 13 bases between the two ends. The CDR3 spans 14 residues. The germline CDR1 and CDR2 sequences are LGHDT and YNNKEL (reference sequence). The CDR3 region has the DNA TGTGCCAGCAGCCGAGAAGGGGAAGGCTATGGCTACACCTTC. Protein product: CASSREGEGYGYTF. Using reference TRBV3-1 and TRBJ1-2 for the parts outside the CDR3, the full variable domain is DTAVSQTPKYLVTQMGNDKSIKCEQNLGHDTMYWYKQDSKKFLKIMFSYNNKELIINETVPNRFSPKSPDKAHLNLHINSLELGDSAVYFCASSREGEGYGYTFGSGTRLTVV.

This clonotype was seen only a few times. V is TRBV20-1 and J is TRBJ1-6; D remains unclear. V lost 1 base, J lost 6 bases, and 10 bases lay in between. Germline V lookup: CDR1 DFQATT, CDR2 SNEGSKA (reference sequence). The CDR3 covers 14 residues. As DNA, the CDR3 is TGCAGTGCTAGAGGGACTAGGGCTAATTCACCCCTCCACTTT. Its translation: CSARGTRANSPLHF.

This chain uses TRBV21-1 with TRBJ2-5; TRBD1, the table's D call, was not compared with the DNA. TRBV21-1 is an annotated pseudogene. The CDR3 runs to 16 residues. CDR3 sequence: CASSKRLGRGRETQYF. The DNA of the CDR3 is TGTGCCAGCAGCAAACGGCTTGGCAGGGGCCGCGAGACCCAGTACTTC.

The chain carries TRBV20-1 and TRBJ2-1; the match to TRBD1 covers 9 bases. This CDR3 comprises 17 residues. Germline CDR1 DFQATT, CDR2 SNEGSKA (reference sequence). V shed 4 bases and J 2 bases; nucleotides not matched to a gene: 12. The CDR3 loop reads CSATNPGTGSPYNEQFF. The CDR3 DNA reads TGCAGTGCTACAAATCCCGGGACAGGGAGTCCCTACAATGAGCAGTTCTTC.

The chain couples TRBV20-1 to TRBJ1-4; D perhaps matches TRBD1 (5 bases). This CDR3 contains 13 residues. Trimming pared 5 bases from V and 5 bases from J, leaving 12 bases between. Germline CDR1 DFQATT, CDR2 SNEGSKA (reference sequence). CDR3 DNA: TGCAGTGCTCCGACAGAAGGAAATGAAAAACTGTTTTTT. Translated, it gives CSAPTEGNEKLFF.

This chain joins TRBV5-1 and TRBJ1-2; 9 nucleotides line up with TRBD1. This CDR3 contains 13 residues. Germline CDR1 and CDR2: SGHRS and YFSETQ. The J segment lost 8 bases and the V segment lost 3 bases, leaving 5 bases of the junction unmatched. The DNA of the CDR3 is TGCGCCAGCAGCTCCGGACAGGGGCAGGGCTACACCTTC. It translates to CASSSGQGQGYTF.

The sample holds a few counts of this clonotype. V usage is TRBV3-1 and J usage is TRBJ2-5; 11 bases map to TRBD2. The CDR3 is 15 amino acids. The J segment lost 6 bases and the V segment lost 0 bases, leaving 3 bases of the junction unmatched. The germline gives CDR1 LGHDT, CDR2 YNNKEL (reference sequence). The CDR3 DNA reads as TGTGCCAGCAGCCAAGAGACTAGCGGGATGCAGACCCAGTACTTC. This sequence encodes CASSQETSGMQTQYF.

The genes are TRBV2 and TRBJ2-4, with D unresolved. Germline-derived CDR1 and CDR2 are SNHLY and FYNNEI. This CDR3 has 15 amino acids. Trimming took off 3 bases at V and 0 bases at J, with 9 bases between the two ends. The CDR3 sequence is CASSDDILAKNIQYF. The CDR3 nucleotides read TGTGCCAGCAGTGATGATATACTAGCCAAAAACATTCAGTACTTC.

This clonotype showed up just a few times. The rearrangement joins TRBV20-1 to TRBJ2-4, with 7 bases matching TRBD1. The CDR3 contains 12 residues. Germline assignment: CDR1 DFQATT and CDR2 SNEGSKA (reference sequence). With 8 bases clipped from V and 8 bases from J, the junction kept 9 bases outside the gene matches. CDR3 region: CSTRQGRDIQYF. CDR3 nucleotide sequence: TGCAGTACCCGACAGGGCAGGGACATTCAGTACTTC.

The chain links TRBV20-1 to TRBJ2-5, with TRBD2 matching over 10 bases. The germline CDR1 and CDR2 sequences are DFQATT and SNEGSKA (reference sequence). The CDR3 extends over 14 amino acids. The V gene end was trimmed by 2 bases and the J gene end by 2 bases; junction bases not matched to a gene: 2. The CDR3 protein is CSARLLAGQETQYF. CDR3 DNA sequence: TGCAGTGCTAGACTACTAGCGGGGCAAGAGACCCAGTACTTC.

This clonotype came up a few times. The chain employs TRBV12-5 and TRBJ1-1; no reliable D call. The CDR3 contains 18 residues. V dropped 0 bases and J dropped 0 bases, with 17 bases sitting between them. CDR1 and CDR2 from the germline V gene are LGHNT and FRNRAP. The CDR3 protein is CASGLVGFLGQVNTEAFF. Written as DNA, the CDR3 is TGTGCTAGTGGTTTGGTAGGGTTCCTGGGTCAGGTGAACACTGAAGCTTTCTTT. Full variable domain (rest looked up from reference TRBV12-5 and TRBJ1-1): DARVTQTPRHKVTEMGQEVTMRCQPILGHNTVFWYRQTMMQGLELLAYFRNRAPLDDSGMPKDRFSAEMPDATLATLKIQPSEPRDSAVYFCASGLVGFLGQVNTEAFFGQGTRLTVV.